These 22 T cell receptor beta chains were sequenced from one sample in a study of blood T cell repertoires in COVID-19. Only in-frame clones appear in the TCRdb table, and some are missing; sequencing was by immunoSEQ multiplex PCR. Among about 310,000 clones listed, 89% were seen once. Sequenced material: PBMCs or T cells enriched from blood (not recorded which). The origin of the receptors is a woman aged 40 to 55 who had recovered from COVID-19.

The genes are TRBV24-1 and TRBJ1-4, with 7 bases matching TRBD1. J lost 5 bases, V lost 5 bases, and 16 bases had no gene match. The CDR3 loop spans 18 amino acids. Germline values: CDR1 KGHDR, CDR2 SFDVKD. Written as DNA, the CDR3 is TGTGCCACCAGTGGGGACAGATTAGGGTTGGATTACAATGAAAAACTGTTTTTT. Translating gives CATSGDRLGLDYNEKLFF.

The chain joins TRBV19 to TRBJ1-1; maybe TRBD1 (5 bases). The V and J ends lost 0 bases and 4 bases respectively, with 15 bases between them. The CDR3 is 16 residues long. Germline loops: CDR1 LNHDA, CDR2 SQIVND (reference sequence). The CDR3 nucleotides read TGTGCCAGTAGTATAGAAAAGGGGAGGCCTGGCACTGAAGCTTTCTTT. This sequence encodes CASSIEKGRPGTEAFF.

The rearrangement links TRBV11-2 to TRBJ2-1, with D unresolved. Germline V gene data show CDR1 as SGHAT and CDR2 as FQNNGV. This CDR3 has 12 residues. Trimming removed 3 bases from V and 2 bases from J, with 2 bases in between. In DNA form, the CDR3 reads TGTGCCAGCAGCTTCACCTACAATGAGCAGTTCTTC. This sequence encodes CASSFTYNEQFF.

The chain joins TRBV6-5 to TRBJ2-2, with D tentatively TRBD2 (5 bases). V gave up 8 bases and J gave up 4 bases, with 14 bases separating them. Looked up from germline, CDR1 is MNHEY and CDR2 is SVGAGI. The CDR3 covers 14 residues. The chain's CDR3 is CASREVAGTGELFF. The CDR3 DNA reads TGTGCCAGCCGAGAGGTGGCGGGCACCGGGGAGCTGTTTTTT.

This clone was seen only a few times. The gene calls are TRBV7-3 and TRBJ2-1; D call uncertain. This CDR3 region has 15 residues. The ends were cut back, 1 base at V and 4 bases at J, with 11 bases in the middle. Germline values: CDR1 SGHTA, CDR2 FQGTGA. The CDR3 loop reads CASSLRGQIYNEQFF. The CDR3 nucleotides read TGTGCCAGCAGCTTAAGAGGTCAGATATACAATGAGCAGTTCTTC.

The rearrangement links TRBV15 to TRBJ1-2, with no clear D. V lost 5 bases to trimming and J lost 3 bases, with 13 bases between them. Germline-derived CDR1 and CDR2 are LNHNV and YYDKDF (reference sequence). This CDR3 contains 14 residues. In DNA form, the CDR3 reads TGTGCCACCAGCGGGAGCGAGGCTTACTATGGCTACACCTTC. Residues: CATSGSEAYYGYTF.

This chain links TRBV12-3 or TRBV12-4 with TRBJ2-5; D is perhaps TRBD2 (5 bases). CDR3 size: 13 residues. Between the trimmed V and J ends, which lost 5 bases and 3 bases, there was a span of 10 bases. The CDR3: CASSKSGEETQYF. DNA of the CDR3: TGTGCCAGCAGTAAGAGCGGTGAAGAGACCCAGTACTTC.

This sequence joins TRBV5-1 and TRBJ1-1, with 7 bases that match TRBD1. CDR1 SGHRS and CDR2 YFSETQ come from the germline V gene. Trimming took 3 bases from V and 0 from J; bases not matched to a gene: 8. The CDR3 sequence is 16 residues long. CDR3 region: CASSYSTGVVNTEAFF. In DNA form, the CDR3 reads TGCGCCAGCAGCTACTCCACAGGGGTTGTGAACACTGAAGCTTTCTTT.

This chain uses TRBV12-5 with TRBJ1-2; 7 nucleotides match TRBD1. The CDR3 spans 14 residues. CDR1 and CDR2 (germline): LGHNT, FRNRAP. The CDR3 coding sequence is TGTGCCCCGACAGGGTGGAGTTTTAACTATGGCTACACCTTC. Amino acid sequence: CAPTGWSFNYGYTF.

In nucleotides, the CDR3 is TGTGCCAGTAGTACAACCTGGACAGGGAGTAATTCACCCCTCCACTTT. As protein: CASSTTWTGSNSPLHF. The V gene is TRBV19, the J gene TRBJ1-6, with 8 bases lining up with TRBD1. This CDR3 contains 16 residues. Germline V CDR1 and CDR2: LNHDA, SQIVND (reference sequence). The trim removed 4 bases at V and 6 bases at J, leaving 8 bases unmatched.

V is TRBV30 and J is TRBJ1-4, with D uncertain. The CDR3 runs to 11 residues. V dropped 4 bases and J dropped 3 bases, with 3 bases sitting between them. Germline assignment: CDR1 GTSNPN and CDR2 SVGIG (reference sequence). CDR3 DNA sequence: TGTGCCTGGACGGCTAATGAAAAACTGTTTTTT. It translates to CAWTANEKLFF.

The chain links TRBV6-5 to TRBJ2-7; possibly TRBD1 for D (6 bases). The CDR3 is 13 amino acids. Between the trimmed V and J ends, which lost 6 bases and 3 bases, there was a span of 12 bases. In germline, CDR1 is MNHEY, CDR2 SVGAGI. CDR3 amino acids: CASRSTGIYEQYF. The CDR3 nucleotides are TGTGCCAGCAGATCCACAGGGATCTACGAGCAGTACTTC.

The chain couples TRBV6-6 to TRBJ1-3, with D tentatively TRBD1 (6 bases). Between the trimmed V and J ends, which lost 6 bases and 4 bases, there was a span of 10 bases. CDR1 and CDR2 (germline): MNHNY, SVGAGI (reference sequence). The CDR3 length is 13 residues. The CDR3, as DNA: TGTGCCAGCAGAACAGGGTCCGGAAACACCATATATTTT. Translation: CASRTGSGNTIYF.

The chain is built from TRBV10-2 and TRBJ2-5, with D unclear. The CDR3 consists of 15 residues. Per germline, CDR1 WSHSY and CDR2 SAAADI. V lost 0 bases and J lost 1, with 9 bases in between. The CDR3 DNA reads TGCGCCAGCAGTGAGTCAGCGCGCCGCCAAGAGACCCAGTACTTC. This codes for CASSESARRQETQYF.

J is TRBJ1-2 and V is TRBV29-1; D call uncertain. The CDR3 runs to 12 residues. The V end was cut by 4 bases, the J end by 4 bases, with 10 bases between. Germline CDR1 SQVTM, CDR2 ANQGSEA. CDR3 residues: CSVADQAYGYTF. The CDR3 coding sequence is TGCAGCGTTGCCGATCAGGCCTATGGCTACACCTTC.

This sequence joins TRBV19 and TRBJ2-1; 8 bases agree with TRBD2. Germline-derived CDR1 and CDR2 are LNHDA and SQIVND (reference sequence). With V trimmed by 11 bases and J by 4 bases, 19 bases remained unmatched. CDR3 length: 17 residues. This CDR3 is CAACPAGSGGPYNEQFF. The CDR3 DNA reads as TGTGCCGCGTGTCCCGCGGGAAGCGGGGGCCCTTACAATGAGCAGTTCTTC.

The V call is TRBV5-1, the J call TRBJ2-1, with 8 positions matching TRBD2. Trimming removed 0 bases from V and 0 bases from J; junction bases left unmatched: 8. Looked up from germline, CDR1 is SGHRS and CDR2 is YFSETQ. There are 18 residues in the CDR3. CDR3 DNA: TGCGCCAGCAGCTTGGGTACGGGGCGGGGGGCCTCCTACAATGAGCAGTTCTTC. Protein sequence: CASSLGTGRGASYNEQFF. Together with reference TRBV5-1 and TRBJ2-1, the CDR3 gives the full variable domain: KAGVTQTPRYLIKTRGQQVTLSCSPISGHRSVSWYQQTPGQGLQFLFEYFSETQRNKGNFPGRFSGRQFSNSRSEMNVSTLELGDSALYLCASSLGTGRGASYNEQFFGPGTRLTVL.

This chain links TRBV7-6 with TRBJ2-7; 9 nucleotides line up with TRBD2. Per the germline V gene, CDR1 is SGHVS and CDR2 is FNYEAQ. This CDR3 contains 15 residues. Germline trimming cut 5 bases from V and 2 bases from J; bases unmatched to any gene: 7. CDR3 amino acids: CASSAQRGAAYEQYF. CDR3 sequence (DNA): TGTGCCAGCAGCGCTCAGCGGGGGGCCGCCTACGAGCAGTACTTC. The whole variable domain, filled in from reference TRBV7-6 and TRBJ2-7, reads GAGVSQSPRYKVTKRGQDVALRCDPISGHVSLYWYRQALGQGPEFLTYFNYEAQQDKSGLPNDRFSAERPEGSISTLTIQRTEQRDSAMYRCASSAQRGAAYEQYFGPGTRLTVT.

The chain links TRBV20-1 to TRBJ2-7; 10 bases fit TRBD2. With 3 bases clipped from V and 3 bases from J, the junction kept 11 bases outside the gene matches. This CDR3 is 16 amino acids long. Germline V gene lookup returns CDR1 DFQATT and CDR2 SNEGSKA (reference sequence). The CDR3, as DNA: TGCAGTGCTAGTATCGGGCTAGCGGGAGTAGGCTACGAGCAGTACTTC. Translating it yields CSASIGLAGVGYEQYF.

The chain uses TRBV30 and TRBJ2-7; TRBD2 aligns across 8 bases. V shed 1 base, J shed 3 bases, and the junction held 5 bases outside the gene matches. This CDR3 comprises 14 residues. Germline V gene sequence: CDR1 GTSNPN, CDR2 SVGIG (reference sequence). The CDR3 DNA reads TGTGCCTGGAGTGCTATGAGCGGGAGCTACGAGCAGTACTTC. Residues: CAWSAMSGSYEQYF.

This chain links TRBV7-2 with TRBJ2-4; 10 nucleotides match TRBD1. The CDR3 length is 17 residues. V was pared by 1 base and J by 6 bases, with 9 bases of the junction left unmatched. Germline CDR1 is SGHTA and CDR2 is FQGNSA. The CDR3 nucleotides are TGTGCCAGCAGCTTAGTTGGGGGACAGGGGCCTTCAAACATTCAGTACTTC. Encoded protein: CASSLVGGQGPSNIQYF.

This chain uses TRBV28 with TRBJ1-4, with D unclear. This CDR3 contains 15 residues. V was shortened by 6 bases and J by 7 bases, with 18 bases between the two germline ends. The germline V gene encodes CDR1 MDHEN and CDR2 SYDVKM. The CDR3 is CASRFLGPSSEKLFF. DNA of the CDR3: TGTGCCAGCAGATTCTTGGGCCCCTCGAGTGAAAAACTGTTTTTT.